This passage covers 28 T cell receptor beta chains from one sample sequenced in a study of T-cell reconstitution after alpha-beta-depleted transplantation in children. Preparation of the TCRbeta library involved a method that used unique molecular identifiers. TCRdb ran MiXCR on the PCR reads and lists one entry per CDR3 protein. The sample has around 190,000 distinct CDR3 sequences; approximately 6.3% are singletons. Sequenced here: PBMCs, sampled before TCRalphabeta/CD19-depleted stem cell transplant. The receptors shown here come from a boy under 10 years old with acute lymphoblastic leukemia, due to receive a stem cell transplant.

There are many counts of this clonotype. CDR3 nucleotides: TGCGCCAGCAGCTTGGGAGGGACAGCTAACTATGGCTACACCTTC. Translating it yields CASSLGGTANYGYTF. V gene TRBV5-1 combines with J gene TRBJ1-2; 7 positions match TRBD1. The J segment lost 0 bases and the V segment lost 0 bases, leaving 2 bases of the junction unmatched. This CDR3 comprises 15 residues. Germline V gene sequence: CDR1 SGHRS, CDR2 YFSETQ.

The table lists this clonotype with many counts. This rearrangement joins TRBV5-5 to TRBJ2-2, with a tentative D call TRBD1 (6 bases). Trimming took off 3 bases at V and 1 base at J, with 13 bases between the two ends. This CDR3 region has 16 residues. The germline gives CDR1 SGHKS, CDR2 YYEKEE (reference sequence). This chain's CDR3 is CASSWVSTGNTGELFF. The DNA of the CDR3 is TGTGCCAGCAGCTGGGTGTCGACAGGGAACACCGGGGAGCTGTTTTTT.

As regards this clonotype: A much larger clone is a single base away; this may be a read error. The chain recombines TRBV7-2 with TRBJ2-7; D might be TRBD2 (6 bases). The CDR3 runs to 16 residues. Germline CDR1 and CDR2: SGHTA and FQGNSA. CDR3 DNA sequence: TGTGTCAGCAGCTTAGTAGGCGGGAAGAGCTCCTACGAGCAGTACTTC. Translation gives CVSSLVGGKSSYEQYF.

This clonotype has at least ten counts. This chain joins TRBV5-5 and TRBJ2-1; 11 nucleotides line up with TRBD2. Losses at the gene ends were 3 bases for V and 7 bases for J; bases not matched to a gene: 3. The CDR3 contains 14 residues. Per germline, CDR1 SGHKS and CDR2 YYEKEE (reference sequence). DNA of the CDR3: TGTGCCAGCAGCTCAGTAGCGGGGGGGAATGAGCAGTTCTTC. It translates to CASSSVAGGNEQFF.

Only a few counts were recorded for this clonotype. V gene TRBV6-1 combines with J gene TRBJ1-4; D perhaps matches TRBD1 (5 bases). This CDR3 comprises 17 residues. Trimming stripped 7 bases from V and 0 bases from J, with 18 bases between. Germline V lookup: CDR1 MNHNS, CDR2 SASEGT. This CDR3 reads CASKQGIGVATNEKLFF. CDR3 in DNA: TGTGCCAGCAAGCAGGGCATTGGAGTTGCAACTAATGAAAAACTGTTTTTT.

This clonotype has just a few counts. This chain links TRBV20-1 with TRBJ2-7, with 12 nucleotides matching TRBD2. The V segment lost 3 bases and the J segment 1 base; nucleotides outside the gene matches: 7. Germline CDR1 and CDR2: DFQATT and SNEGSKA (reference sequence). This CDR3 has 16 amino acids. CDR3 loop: CSASSSGRAVSYEQYF. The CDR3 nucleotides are TGCAGTGCTAGTTCTAGCGGGAGGGCCGTATCCTACGAGCAGTACTTC.

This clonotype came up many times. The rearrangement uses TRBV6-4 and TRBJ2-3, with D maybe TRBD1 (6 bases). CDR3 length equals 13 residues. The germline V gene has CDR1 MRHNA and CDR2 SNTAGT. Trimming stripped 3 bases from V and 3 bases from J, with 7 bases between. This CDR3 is CASSEGQTDTQYF. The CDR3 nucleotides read TGTGCCAGCAGTGAGGGACAAACAGATACGCAGTATTTT.

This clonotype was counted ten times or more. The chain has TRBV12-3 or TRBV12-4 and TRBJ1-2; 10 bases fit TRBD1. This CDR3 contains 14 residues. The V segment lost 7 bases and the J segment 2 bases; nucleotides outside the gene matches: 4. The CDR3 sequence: CASTDRGQNYGYTF. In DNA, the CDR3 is TGTGCCAGCACCGACAGGGGGCAGAACTATGGCTACACCTTC.

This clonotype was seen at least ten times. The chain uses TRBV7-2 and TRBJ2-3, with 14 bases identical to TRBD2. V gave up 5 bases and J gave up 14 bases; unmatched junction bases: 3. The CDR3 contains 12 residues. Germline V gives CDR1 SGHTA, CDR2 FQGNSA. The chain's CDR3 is CASSRTSGRTYF. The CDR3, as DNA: TGTGCCAGCAGCCGGACTAGCGGGAGGACGTATTTT.

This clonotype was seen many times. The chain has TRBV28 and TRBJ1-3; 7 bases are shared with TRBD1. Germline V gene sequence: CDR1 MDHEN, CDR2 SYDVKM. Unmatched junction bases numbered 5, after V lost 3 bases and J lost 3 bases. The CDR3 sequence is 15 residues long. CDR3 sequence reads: CASSFRTGFGNTIYF. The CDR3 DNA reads TGTGCCAGCAGTTTCCGGACAGGCTTTGGAAACACCATATATTTT.

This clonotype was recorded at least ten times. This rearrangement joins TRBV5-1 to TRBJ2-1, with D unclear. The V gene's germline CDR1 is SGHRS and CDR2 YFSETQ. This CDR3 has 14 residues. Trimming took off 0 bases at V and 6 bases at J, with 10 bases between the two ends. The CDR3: CASSLAGRCNEQFF. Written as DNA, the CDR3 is TGCGCCAGCAGCTTGGCCGGTAGATGCAATGAGCAGTTCTTC.

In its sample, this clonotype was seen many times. The CDR3 DNA is TGTGCCAGCAGGACGGACAGCTCGGCCACCGGGGAGCTGTTTTTT. Translation: CASRTDSSATGELFF. This chain joins TRBV12-3 or TRBV12-4 and TRBJ2-2, with D maybe TRBD1 (6 bases). This CDR3 region has 15 residues. Trimming pared 6 bases from V and 4 bases from J, leaving 15 bases between.

CDR3 sequence (DNA): TGTGCCAGCAGCCCAGTGGTCACAGATACGCAGTATTTT. It specifies CASSPVVTDTQYF. This chain joins TRBV7-2 and TRBJ2-3; D is unresolved. This CDR3 is 13 amino acids long. V lost 5 bases to trimming and J lost 2 bases, with 8 bases between them. Germline V gives CDR1 SGHTA, CDR2 FQGNSA.

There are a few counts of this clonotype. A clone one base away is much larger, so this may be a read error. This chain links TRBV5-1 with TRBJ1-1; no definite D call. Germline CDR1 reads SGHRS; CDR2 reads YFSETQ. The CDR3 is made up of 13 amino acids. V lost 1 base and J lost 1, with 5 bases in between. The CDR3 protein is CASSLRPNTEAFF. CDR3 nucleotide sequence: TGCGCCAGCAGCTTGAGGCCGAACACTGAAGCTTTCTTT.

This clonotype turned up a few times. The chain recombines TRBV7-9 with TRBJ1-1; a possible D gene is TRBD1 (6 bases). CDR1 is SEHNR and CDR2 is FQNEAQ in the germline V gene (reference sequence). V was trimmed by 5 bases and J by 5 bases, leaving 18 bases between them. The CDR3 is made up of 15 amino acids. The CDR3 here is CASSPHPGAKTEAFF. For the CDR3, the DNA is TGTGCCAGCAGCCCGCACCCGGGGGCGAAGACTGAAGCTTTCTTT.

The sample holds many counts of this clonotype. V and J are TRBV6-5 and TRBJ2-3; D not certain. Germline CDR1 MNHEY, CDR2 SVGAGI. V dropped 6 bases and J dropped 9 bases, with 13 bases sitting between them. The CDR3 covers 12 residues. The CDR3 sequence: CASSPDHITQYF. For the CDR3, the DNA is TGTGCCAGCAGCCCCGATCACATCACGCAGTATTTT.

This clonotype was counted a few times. For the CDR3, the DNA is TGTGCCAGCAGTTACTCTTTGTTGGCAGACAATGAGCAGTTCTTC. Protein: CASSYSLLADNEQFF. J is TRBJ2-1 and V is TRBV6-5; no firm D call. Per germline, CDR1 MNHEY and CDR2 SVGAGI. V gave up 0 bases and J gave up 5 bases, with 11 bases separating them. This CDR3 comprises 15 residues.

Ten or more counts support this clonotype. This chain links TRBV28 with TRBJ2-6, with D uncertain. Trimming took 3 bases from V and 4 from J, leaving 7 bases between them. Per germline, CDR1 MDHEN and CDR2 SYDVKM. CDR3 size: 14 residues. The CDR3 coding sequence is TGTGCCAGCAGTTTGGGTGGCGGGGCCAACGTCCTGACTTTC. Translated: CASSLGGGANVLTF.

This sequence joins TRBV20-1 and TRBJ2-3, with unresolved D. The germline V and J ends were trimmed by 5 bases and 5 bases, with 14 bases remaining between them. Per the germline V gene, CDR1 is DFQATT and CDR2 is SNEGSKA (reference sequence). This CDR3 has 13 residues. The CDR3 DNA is TGCAGTGCTGGGGTTGTGATGGGAGATACGCAGTATTTT. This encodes CSAGVVMGDTQYF.

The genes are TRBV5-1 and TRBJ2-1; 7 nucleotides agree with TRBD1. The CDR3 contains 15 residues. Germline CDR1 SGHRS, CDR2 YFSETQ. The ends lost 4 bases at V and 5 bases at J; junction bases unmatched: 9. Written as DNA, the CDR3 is TGCGCCAGCAGCCCGGGCCAGGGGGAACACAATGAGCAGTTCTTC. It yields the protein CASSPGQGEHNEQFF.

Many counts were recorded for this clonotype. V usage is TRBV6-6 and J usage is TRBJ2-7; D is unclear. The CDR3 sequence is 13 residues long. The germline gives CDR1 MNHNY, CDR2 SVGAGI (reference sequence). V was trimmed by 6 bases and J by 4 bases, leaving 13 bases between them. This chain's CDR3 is CASSSTALYEQYF. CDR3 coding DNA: TGTGCCAGCAGCTCGACCGCCCTTTACGAGCAGTACTTC.

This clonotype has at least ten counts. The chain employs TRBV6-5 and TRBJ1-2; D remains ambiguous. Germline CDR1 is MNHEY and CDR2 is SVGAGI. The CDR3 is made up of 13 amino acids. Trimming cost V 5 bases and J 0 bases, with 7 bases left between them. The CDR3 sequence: CASSPVANYGYTF. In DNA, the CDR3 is TGTGCCAGCAGTCCGGTGGCTAACTATGGCTACACCTTC.

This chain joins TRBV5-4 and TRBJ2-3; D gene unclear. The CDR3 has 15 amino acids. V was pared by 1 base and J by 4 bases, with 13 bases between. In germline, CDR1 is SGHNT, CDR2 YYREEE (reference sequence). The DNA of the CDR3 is TGTGCCAGCAGCTTGAGCTTGCCAGCTTCAGATACGCAGTATTTT. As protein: CASSLSLPASDTQYF.

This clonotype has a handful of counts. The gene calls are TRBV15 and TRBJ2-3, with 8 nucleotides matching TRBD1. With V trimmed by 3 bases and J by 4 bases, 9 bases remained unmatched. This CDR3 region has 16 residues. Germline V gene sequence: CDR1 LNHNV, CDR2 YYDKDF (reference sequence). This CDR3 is CATSRDSRGRADTQYF. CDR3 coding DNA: TGTGCCACCAGCAGGGATTCCAGGGGGCGAGCAGATACGCAGTATTTT.

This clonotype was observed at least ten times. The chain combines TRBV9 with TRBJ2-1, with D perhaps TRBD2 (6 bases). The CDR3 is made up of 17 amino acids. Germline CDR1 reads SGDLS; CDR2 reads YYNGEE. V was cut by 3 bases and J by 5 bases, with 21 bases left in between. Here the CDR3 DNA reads TGTGCCAGCAGCGAGGGAGGCGTGGTGGGGGTCCACAATGAGCAGTTCTTC. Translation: CASSEGGVVGVHNEQFF.

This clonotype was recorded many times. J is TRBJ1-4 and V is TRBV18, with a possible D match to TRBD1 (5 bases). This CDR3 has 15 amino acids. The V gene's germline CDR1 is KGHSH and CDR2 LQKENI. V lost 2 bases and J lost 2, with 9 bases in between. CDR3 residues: CASSPSGSTNEKLFF. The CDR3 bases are TGTGCCAGCTCACCATCAGGGTCCACTAATGAAAAACTGTTTTTT.

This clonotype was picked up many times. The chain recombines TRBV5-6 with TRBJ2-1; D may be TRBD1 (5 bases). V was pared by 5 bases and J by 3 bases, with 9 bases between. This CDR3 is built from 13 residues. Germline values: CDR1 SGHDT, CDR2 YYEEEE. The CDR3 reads CASRYTGYNEQFF. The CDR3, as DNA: TGTGCCAGCAGATATACAGGCTACAATGAGCAGTTCTTC.

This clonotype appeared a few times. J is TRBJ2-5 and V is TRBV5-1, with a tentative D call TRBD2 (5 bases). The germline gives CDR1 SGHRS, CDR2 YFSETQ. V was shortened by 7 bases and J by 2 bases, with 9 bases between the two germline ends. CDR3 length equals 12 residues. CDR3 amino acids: CASGSAQETQYF. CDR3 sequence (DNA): TGCGCCAGCGGTAGCGCACAAGAGACCCAGTACTTC.